The clone carrying this TCR beta chain was seen a single time. From blood CD8+ and CD4+ T cells, the TCR beta chain was sequenced. TEMRA cells were FACS-enriched, and CD8+ and CD4+ T cells were isolated negatively. This entry is derived from a study of CD8 T cells in Susac syndrome. Random hexamers were used to reverse transcribe 0.5 to 1 ug of RNA. Via MiXCR, TCRdb re-called the immunoSEQ multiplex PCR reads, giving one row per CDR3 protein. The sample records 180,000 or so distinct CDR3 sequences, around 94% being singletons. Germline V gene lookup returns CDR1 MNHNS and CDR2 SASEGT. This CDR3 comprises 16 residues. Trimming took off 1 base at V and 2 bases at J, with 12 bases between the two ends.

The sequencing sample was made of CD4+ T cells from PBMCs. The clonotype was recovered from a human donor in good health. V gene TRBV6-1 combines with J gene TRBJ1-5, with a possible D match to TRBD1 (6 bases). The CDR3 here is CASSEVGRGGNQPQHF. The CDR3 region has the DNA TGTGCCAGCAGTGAAGTGGGAAGGGGGGGCAATCAGCCCCAGCATTTT.